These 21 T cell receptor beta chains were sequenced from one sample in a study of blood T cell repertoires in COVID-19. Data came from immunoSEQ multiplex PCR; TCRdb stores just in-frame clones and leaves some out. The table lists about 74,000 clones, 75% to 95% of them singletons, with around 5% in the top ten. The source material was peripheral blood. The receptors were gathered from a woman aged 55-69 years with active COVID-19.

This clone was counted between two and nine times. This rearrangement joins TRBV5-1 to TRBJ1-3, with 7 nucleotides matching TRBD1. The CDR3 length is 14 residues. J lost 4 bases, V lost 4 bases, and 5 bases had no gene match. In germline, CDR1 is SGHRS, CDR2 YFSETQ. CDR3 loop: CASSMGQWGNTIYF. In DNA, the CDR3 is TGCGCCAGCAGCATGGGACAGTGGGGAAACACCATATATTTT. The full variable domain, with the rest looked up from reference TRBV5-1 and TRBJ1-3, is KAGVTQTPRYLIKTRGQQVTLSCSPISGHRSVSWYQQTPGQGLQFLFEYFSETQRNKGNFPGRFSGRQFSNSRSEMNVSTLELGDSALYLCASSMGQWGNTIYFGEGSWLTVV.

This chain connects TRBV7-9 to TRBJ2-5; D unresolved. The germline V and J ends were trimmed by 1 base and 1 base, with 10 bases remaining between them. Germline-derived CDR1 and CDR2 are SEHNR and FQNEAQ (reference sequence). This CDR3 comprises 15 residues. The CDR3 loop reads CASSLVGSSQETQYF. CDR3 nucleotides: TGTGCCAGCAGCTTAGTCGGTAGCAGCCAAGAGACCCAGTACTTC.

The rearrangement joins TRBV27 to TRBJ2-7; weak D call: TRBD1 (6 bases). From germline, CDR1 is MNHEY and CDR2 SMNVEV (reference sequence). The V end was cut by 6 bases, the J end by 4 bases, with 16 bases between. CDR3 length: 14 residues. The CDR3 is CASRRTQGAYEQYF. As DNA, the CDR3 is TGTGCCAGCAGGCGAACACAGGGTGCATACGAGCAGTACTTC.

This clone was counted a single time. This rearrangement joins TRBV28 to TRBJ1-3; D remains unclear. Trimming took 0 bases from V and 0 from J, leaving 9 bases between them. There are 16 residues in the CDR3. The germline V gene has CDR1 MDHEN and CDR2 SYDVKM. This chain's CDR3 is CASSLWAYPSGNTIYF. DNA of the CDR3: TGTGCCAGCAGTTTATGGGCTTACCCCTCTGGAAACACCATATATTTT.

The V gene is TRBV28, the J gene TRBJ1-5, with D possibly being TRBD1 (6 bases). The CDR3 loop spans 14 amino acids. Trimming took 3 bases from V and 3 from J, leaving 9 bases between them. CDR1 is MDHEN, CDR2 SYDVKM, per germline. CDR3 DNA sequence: TGTGCCAGCAGTTTGGCAGGGGACAATCAGCCCCAGCATTTT. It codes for CASSLAGDNQPQHF.

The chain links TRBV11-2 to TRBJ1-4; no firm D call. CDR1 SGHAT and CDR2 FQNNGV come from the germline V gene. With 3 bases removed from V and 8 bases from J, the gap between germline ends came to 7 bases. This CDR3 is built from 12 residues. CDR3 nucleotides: TGTGCCAGCAGCTTGGAGCGGGAAAAACTGTTTTTT. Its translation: CASSLEREKLFF.

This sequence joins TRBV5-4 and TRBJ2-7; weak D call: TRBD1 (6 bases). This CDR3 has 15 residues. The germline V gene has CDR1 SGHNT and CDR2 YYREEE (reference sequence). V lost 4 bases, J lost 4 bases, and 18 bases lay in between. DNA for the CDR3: TGTGCCAGCAGCGCAGCCGGGACATCCCTTTACGAGCAGTACTTC. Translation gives CASSAAGTSLYEQYF.

CDR3 sequence (DNA): TGTGCCAGCAGCTTAGATCGGAGAACGGGACTTTTCTCTGGAAACACCATATATTTT. This sequence encodes CASSLDRRTGLFSGNTIYF. J is TRBJ1-3 and V is TRBV11-3; possible D gene TRBD1, 5 bases. Germline values: CDR1 SGHNT, CDR2 YENEEA. The CDR3 spans 19 residues. The V end lost 0 bases, the J end lost 0 bases, and 18 bases lay between the germline ends.

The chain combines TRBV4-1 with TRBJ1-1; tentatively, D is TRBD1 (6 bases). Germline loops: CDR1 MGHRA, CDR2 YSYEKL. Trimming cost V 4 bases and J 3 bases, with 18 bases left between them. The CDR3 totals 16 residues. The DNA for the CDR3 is TGCGCCAGCAGCCCAAAAGAAGTTCCAGGGGACACTGAAGCTTTCTTT. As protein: CASSPKEVPGDTEAFF.

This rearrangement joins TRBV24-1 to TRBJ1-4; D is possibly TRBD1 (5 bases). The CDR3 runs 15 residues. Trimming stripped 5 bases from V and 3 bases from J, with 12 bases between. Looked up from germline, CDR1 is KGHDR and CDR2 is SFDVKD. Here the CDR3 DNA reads TGTGCCACCAGTGGCGGGGGACGGTCTAATGAAAAACTGTTTTTT. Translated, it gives CATSGGGRSNEKLFF.

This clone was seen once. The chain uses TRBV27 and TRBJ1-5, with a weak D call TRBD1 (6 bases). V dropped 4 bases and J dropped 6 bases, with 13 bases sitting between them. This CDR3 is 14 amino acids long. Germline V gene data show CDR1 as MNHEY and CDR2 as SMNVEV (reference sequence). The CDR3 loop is CASSSVDSAQPQHF. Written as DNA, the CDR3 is TGTGCCAGCAGTTCCGTGGACAGTGCTCAGCCCCAGCATTTT.

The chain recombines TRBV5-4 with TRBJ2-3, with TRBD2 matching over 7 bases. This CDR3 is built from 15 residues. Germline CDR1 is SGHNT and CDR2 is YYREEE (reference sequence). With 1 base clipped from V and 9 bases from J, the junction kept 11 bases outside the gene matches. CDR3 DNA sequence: TGTGCCAGCAGCTTGCTTCAGGGAGCGGGAAACACGCAGTATTTT. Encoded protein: CASSLLQGAGNTQYF.

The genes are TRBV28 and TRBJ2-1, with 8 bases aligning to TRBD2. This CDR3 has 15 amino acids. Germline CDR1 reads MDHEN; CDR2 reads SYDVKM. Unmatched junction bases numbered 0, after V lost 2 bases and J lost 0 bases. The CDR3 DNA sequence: TGTGCCAGCAGTTTAAGCGGGAGCTCCTACAATGAGCAGTTCTTC. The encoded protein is CASSLSGSSYNEQFF.

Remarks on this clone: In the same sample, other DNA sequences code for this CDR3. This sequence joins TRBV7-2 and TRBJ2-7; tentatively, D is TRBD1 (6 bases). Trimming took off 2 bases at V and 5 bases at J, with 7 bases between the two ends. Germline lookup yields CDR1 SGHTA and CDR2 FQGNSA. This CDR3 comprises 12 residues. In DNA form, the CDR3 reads TGTGCCAGCAGCTTAACAGGGAACGAGCAGTACTTC. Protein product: CASSLTGNEQYF.

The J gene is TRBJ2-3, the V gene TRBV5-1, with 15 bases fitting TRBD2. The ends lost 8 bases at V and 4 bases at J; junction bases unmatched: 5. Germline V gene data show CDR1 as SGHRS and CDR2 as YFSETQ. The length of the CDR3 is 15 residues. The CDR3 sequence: CASGTSGRWADTQYF. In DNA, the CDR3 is TGCGCCAGTGGGACTAGCGGGAGGTGGGCAGATACGCAGTATTTT.

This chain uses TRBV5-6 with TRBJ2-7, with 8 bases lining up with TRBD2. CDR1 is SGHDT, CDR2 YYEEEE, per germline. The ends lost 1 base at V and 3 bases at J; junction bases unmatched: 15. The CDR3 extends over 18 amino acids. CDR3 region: CASSLRRRIAGSFYEQYF. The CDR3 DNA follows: TGTGCCAGCAGCTTGCGTCGTAGGATAGCGGGATCCTTCTACGAGCAGTACTTC.

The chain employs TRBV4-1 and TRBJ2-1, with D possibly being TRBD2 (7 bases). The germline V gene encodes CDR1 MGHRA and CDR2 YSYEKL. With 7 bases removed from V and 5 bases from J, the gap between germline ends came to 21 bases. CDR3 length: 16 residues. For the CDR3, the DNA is TGCGCCAGCACCCTCCGGACGGGGGCGGGAGACAATGAGCAGTTCTTC. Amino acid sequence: CASTLRTGAGDNEQFF.

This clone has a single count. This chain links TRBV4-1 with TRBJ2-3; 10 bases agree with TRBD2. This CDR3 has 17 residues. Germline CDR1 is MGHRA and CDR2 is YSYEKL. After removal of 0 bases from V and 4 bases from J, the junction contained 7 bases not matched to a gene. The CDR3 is CASSQDLAGVPPDTQYF. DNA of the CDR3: TGCGCCAGCAGCCAAGATCTAGCGGGAGTTCCCCCAGATACGCAGTATTTT.

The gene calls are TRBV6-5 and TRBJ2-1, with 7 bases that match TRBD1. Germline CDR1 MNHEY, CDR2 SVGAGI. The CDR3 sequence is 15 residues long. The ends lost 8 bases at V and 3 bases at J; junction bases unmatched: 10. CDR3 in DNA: TGTGCCAGCTCCTTGACAGGGAAGGGCTACAATGAGCAGTTCTTC. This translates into CASSLTGKGYNEQFF.

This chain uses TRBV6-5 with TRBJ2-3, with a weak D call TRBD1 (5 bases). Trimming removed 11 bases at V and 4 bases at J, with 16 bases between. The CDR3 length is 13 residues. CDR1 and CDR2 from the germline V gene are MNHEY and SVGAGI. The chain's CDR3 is CAVHRSRADTQYF. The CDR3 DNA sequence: TGTGCCGTACACAGGTCCCGGGCAGATACGCAGTATTTT.

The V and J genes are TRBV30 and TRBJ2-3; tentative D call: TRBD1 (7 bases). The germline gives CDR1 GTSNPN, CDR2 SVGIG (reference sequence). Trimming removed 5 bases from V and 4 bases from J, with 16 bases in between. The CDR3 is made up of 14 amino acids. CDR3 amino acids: CAWSSSRGADTQYF. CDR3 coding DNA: TGTGCCTGGTCCTCCTCCAGGGGGGCAGATACGCAGTATTTT.